This T cell receptor (beta chain) was identified in a study of vaccination and CD4 T cells after COVID-19. V gave up 8 bases and J gave up 4 bases; unmatched junction bases: 7. Looked up from germline, CDR1 is SGHTA and CDR2 is FQGNSA. The CDR3 covers 13 residues. A remark on this clonotype: What it binds is unknown.

Treatment: approximately 11-day PBMC culture with coronavirus spike peptide pools or control peptides (ViraFEST assay). Once obtained from cultured CD4+ T cells, the DNA was sequenced using the Oncomine TCR Beta short-read assay. Each CDR3 protein is one row after TCRdb ran MiXCR on the PCR reads. The top ten clones hold roughly 10% of a sample with some 20,000 distinct CDR3 sequences, roughly 56% of them seen once. Notes on the study in general: The researchers studied relatively few convalescent patients and omitted early post-infection timepoints.

The gene calls are TRBV7-2 and TRBJ2-7, with 8 bases matching TRBD1. This TCR came from a human donor who had recovered from COVID-19. Sequenced sample: CD4+ T cells from blood, cultured in vitro. The CDR3 is CASARQGWYEQYF. The CDR3 nucleotides are TGTGCCAGCGCTAGACAGGGGTGGTACGAGCAGTACTTC.